A single T cell receptor (beta chain) is shown here with its context. What it binds is unknown. The assay ran at deep level. The protocol was immunoSEQ multiplex PCR, while the TCRdb copy is restricted to in-frame clones and leaves out a portion. The profile shows about 2.1 million clones, just over 90% of them singletons. These data belong to a study of shared clonotypes between healthy human individuals. Whole-study context: There were three CD4 naive, three CD4 memory, two CD8 naive and one CD8 memory plates per donor. Study observations and caveats: The rarefaction results pointed to incomplete sorted-subset sequencing despite large depth.

CD45RO-negative, CCR7-positively selected cells formed the naive CD8 fraction, excluding terminally differentiated effector memory CD45RA+ cells. The CDR3 runs 14 residues. The V gene lost 6 bases and the J gene lost 0 bases, with 12 bases spanning the gap. CDR1 SEHNR and CDR2 FQNEAQ come from the germline V gene (reference sequence). This receptor was obtained from a man aged 18 to 30 in good health. Some clones in this sample may be carry-over from other donors' samples. The genes are TRBV7-9 and TRBJ2-7; weak D call: TRBD1 (6 bases). Input material: naive CD8+ T cells from PBMCs. The CDR3 DNA follows: TGTGCCAGCAGTATTGGGGACACCTCCTACGAGCAGTACTTC. Encoded protein: CASSIGDTSYEQYF.